This T cell receptor beta chain derives from a study of cytotoxic CD8 clonotypes in ibrutinib-treated CLL. The table came from immunoSEQ multiplex PCR; TCRdb's copy has only in-frame clones and leaves some out. The sample contains approximately 300,000 clones, approximately 80% of which appear only once. This clone was seen only once. With 5 bases removed from V and 3 bases from J, the gap between germline ends came to 23 bases. Germline V gene lookup returns CDR1 SGHTA and CDR2 FQGNSA. This CDR3 contains 18 residues. This sequence joins TRBV7-2 and TRBJ2-1; perhaps D is TRBD1 or TRBD2 (7 bases each). This receptor was taken from a human donor with chronic lymphocytic leukemia. The starting material was PBMCs, obtained before ibrutinib treatment. Written as DNA, the CDR3 is TGTGCCAGCAGCCAGCCCCGGCGAGGGGGCGGGAGCTACAATGAGCAGTTCTTC. Translation: CASSQPRRGGGSYNEQFF.